This T cell receptor (beta chain) is drawn from a study of T cells after yellow fever vaccination. General observations from the study: The secondary T-cell response peaked on day 5, not day 15, but was weaker. A small proportion of clonotypes was detected in both the CD4 and CD8 compartments.

5'RACE template switching produced TCR cDNA carrying a universal primer site and UMIs. TCRdb processed the 5' RACE reads anew with MiXCR; each CDR3 protein has one entry. The table has a few hundred thousand distinct CDR3 sequences, over 3% seen once. Trimming shortened V by 5 bases and J by 6 bases, and 18 bases separated the two germline ends. The CDR3 runs 15 residues. Germline V gene sequence: CDR1 MNHEY, CDR2 SVGAGI. This clonotype was found many times. Its cognate antigen is unknown. The chain uses TRBV6-5 and TRBJ2-3; D is possibly TRBD2 (6 bases). The starting material was PBMCs, obtained 15 days after the yellow fever booster vaccination. The receptor was isolated from a man between 18 and 35 years old who received the YFV17D yellow fever vaccine. The CDR3: CASSPLGGIQDTQYF. CDR3 sequence (DNA): TGTGCCAGCAGTCCCCTGGGCGGGATTCAGGATACGCAGTATTTT.